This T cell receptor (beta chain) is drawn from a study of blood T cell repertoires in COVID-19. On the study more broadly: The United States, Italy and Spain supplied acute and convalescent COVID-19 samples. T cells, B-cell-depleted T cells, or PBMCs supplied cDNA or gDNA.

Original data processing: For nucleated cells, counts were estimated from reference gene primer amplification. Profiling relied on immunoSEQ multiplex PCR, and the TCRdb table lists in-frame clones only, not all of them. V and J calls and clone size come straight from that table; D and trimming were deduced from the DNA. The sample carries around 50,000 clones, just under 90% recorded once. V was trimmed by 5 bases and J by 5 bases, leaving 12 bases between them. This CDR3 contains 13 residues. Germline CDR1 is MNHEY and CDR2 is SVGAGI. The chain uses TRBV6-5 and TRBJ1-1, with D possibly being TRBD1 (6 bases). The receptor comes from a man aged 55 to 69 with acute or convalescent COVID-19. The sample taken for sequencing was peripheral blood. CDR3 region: CASSRDKGTEAFF. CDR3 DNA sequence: TGTGCCAGCAGTCGGGACAAAGGGACTGAAGCTTTCTTT.